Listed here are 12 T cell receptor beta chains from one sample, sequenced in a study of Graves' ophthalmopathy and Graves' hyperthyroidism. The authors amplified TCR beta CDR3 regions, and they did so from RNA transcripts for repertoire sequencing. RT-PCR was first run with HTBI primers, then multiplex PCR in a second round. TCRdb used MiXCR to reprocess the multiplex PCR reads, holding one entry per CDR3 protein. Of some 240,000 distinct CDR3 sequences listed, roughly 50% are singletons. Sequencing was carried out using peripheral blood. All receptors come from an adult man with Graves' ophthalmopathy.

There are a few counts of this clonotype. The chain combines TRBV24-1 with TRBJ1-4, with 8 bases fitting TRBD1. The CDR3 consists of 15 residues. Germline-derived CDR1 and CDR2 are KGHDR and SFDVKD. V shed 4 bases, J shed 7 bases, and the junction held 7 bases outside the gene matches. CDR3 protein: CATSDFGQGGEKLFF. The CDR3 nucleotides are TGTGCCACCAGTGACTTTGGACAGGGAGGTGAAAAACTGTTTTTT.

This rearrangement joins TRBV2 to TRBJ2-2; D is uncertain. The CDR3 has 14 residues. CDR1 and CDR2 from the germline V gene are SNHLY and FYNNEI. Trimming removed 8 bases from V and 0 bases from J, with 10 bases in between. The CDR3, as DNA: TGTGCCAGCGCTTGGTCAACGAACACCGGGGAGCTGTTTTTT. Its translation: CASAWSTNTGELFF.

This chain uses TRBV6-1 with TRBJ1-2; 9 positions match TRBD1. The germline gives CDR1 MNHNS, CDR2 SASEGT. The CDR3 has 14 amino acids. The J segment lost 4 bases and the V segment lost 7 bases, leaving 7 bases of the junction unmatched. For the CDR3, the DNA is TGTGCCAGCATTCTAGGGGACAGGGTCTATGGCTACACCTTC. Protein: CASILGDRVYGYTF.

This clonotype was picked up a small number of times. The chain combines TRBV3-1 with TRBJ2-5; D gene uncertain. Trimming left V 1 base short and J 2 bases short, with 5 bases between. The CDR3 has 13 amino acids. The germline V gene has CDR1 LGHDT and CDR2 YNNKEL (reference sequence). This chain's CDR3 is CASSQAVQETQYF. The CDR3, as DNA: TGTGCCAGCAGCCAAGCGGTTCAAGAGACCCAGTACTTC.

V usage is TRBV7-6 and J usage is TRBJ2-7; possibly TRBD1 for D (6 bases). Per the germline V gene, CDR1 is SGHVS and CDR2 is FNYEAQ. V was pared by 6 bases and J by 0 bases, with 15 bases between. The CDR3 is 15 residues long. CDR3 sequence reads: CASSWDTMSSYEQYF. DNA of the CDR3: TGTGCCAGCAGTTGGGACACTATGTCCTCCTACGAGCAGTACTTC.

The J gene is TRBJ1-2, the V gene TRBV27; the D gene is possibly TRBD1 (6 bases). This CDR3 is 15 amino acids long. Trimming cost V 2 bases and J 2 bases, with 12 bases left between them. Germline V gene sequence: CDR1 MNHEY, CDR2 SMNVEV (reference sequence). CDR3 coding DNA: TGTGCCAGCAGTTTAGACGGAACAGGGAACTATGGCTACACCTTC. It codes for CASSLDGTGNYGYTF.

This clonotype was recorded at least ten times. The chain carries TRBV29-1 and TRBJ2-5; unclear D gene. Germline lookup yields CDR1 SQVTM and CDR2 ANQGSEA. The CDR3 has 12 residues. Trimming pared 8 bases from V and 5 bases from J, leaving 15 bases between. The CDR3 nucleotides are TGCAGCTTTAGAGGTACTGAGGAGACCCAGTACTTC. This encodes CSFRGTEETQYF. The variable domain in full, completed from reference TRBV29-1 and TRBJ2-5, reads SAVISQKPSRDICQRGTSLTIQCQVDSQVTMMFWYRQQPGQSLTLIATANQGSEATYESGFVIDKFPISRPNLTFSTLTVSNMSPEDSSIYLCSFRGTEETQYFGPGTRLLVL.

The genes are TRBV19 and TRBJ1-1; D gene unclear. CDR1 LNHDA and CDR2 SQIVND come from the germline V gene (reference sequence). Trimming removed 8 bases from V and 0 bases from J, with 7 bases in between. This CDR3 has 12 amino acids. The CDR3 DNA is TGTGCCAGTCATCAGATGAACACTGAAGCTTTCTTT. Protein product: CASHQMNTEAFF.

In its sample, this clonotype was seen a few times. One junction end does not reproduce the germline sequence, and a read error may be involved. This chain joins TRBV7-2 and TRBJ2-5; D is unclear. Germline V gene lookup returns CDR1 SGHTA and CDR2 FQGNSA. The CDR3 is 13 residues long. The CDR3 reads CASSLAHQETQYF. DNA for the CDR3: TGCGCCAGCAGCTTGGCGCACCAAGAGACCCAGTACTTC.

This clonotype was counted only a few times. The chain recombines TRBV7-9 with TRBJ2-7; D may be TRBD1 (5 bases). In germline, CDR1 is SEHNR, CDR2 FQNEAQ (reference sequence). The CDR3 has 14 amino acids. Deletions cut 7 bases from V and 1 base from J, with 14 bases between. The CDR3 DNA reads TGTGCCAGCACCAACCAGGGCACGTCCTACGAGCAGTACTTC. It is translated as CASTNQGTSYEQYF.

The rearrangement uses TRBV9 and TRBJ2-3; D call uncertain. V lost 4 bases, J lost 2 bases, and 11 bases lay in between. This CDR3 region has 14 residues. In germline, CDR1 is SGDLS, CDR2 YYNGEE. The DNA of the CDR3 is TGTGCCAGCAGCTATAGACACCACACAGATACGCAGTATTTT. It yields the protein CASSYRHHTDTQYF.

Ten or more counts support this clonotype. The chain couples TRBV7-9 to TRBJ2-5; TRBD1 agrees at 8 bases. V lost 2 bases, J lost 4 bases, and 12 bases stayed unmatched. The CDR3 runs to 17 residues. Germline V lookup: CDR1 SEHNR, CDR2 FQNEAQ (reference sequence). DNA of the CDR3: TGTGCCAGCAGCTTAAAACAAGCGCGACAGGGGAGAGAGACCCAGTACTTC. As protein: CASSLKQARQGRETQYF.